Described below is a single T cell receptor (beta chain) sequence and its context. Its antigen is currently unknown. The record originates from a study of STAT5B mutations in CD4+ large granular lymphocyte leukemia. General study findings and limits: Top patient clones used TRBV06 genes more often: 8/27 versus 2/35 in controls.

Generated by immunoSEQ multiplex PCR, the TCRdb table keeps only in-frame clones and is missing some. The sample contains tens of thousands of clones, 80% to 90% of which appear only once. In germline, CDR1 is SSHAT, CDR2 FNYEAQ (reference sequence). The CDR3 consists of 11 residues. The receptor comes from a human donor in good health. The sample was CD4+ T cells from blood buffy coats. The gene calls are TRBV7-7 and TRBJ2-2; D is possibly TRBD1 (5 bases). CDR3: CAWGEPGELFF. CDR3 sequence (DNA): TGTGCGTGGGGCGAGCCCGGGGAGCTGTTTTTT.